This entry describes one T cell receptor (beta chain). A junction boundary mismatches the germline segment, possibly from a read error. This sample is part of a study of immune evolution from preneoplasia to lung adenocarcinoma. Germline CDR1 is MNHEY and CDR2 is SVGAGI. The CDR3 is made up of 13 amino acids. Method: immunoSEQ multiplex PCR; TCRdb's copy keeps in-frame clones and lacks some. This sample yields more than 8,000 clones, of which 75% to 85% are seen a single time; roughly 2.9% belongs to the top ten. This sequence was found in a person aged 70 to 85 with lung adenocarcinoma. This rearrangement joins TRBV6-5 to TRBJ2-5; D is tentatively TRBD1 or TRBD2 (6 bases each). The sequenced sample was FFPE lung adenocarcinoma in situ tissue. In nucleotides, the CDR3 is TGTGCCACCGGGGGCCGGTACCAAAAGACCCAGTACTTC. Translation gives CATGGRYQKTQYF.